This TCR beta chain was recovered during a study of blood T cell repertoires in COVID-19. Study information: PBMCs, B-cell-depleted T cells, or T cells were the source of the cDNA or gDNA that made up the material.

This CDR3 has 13 residues. The trim removed 7 bases at V and 5 bases at J, leaving 7 bases unmatched. The germline gives CDR1 SGHDT, CDR2 YYEEEE. Recruits, aged roughly 18 to 89 years, lived in 20 to 30 US areas. Grouping used clinical history reported by participants in a survey and questionnaire. Assay: immunoSEQ multiplex PCR; the TCRdb copy retains only in-frame clones and omits some. This table holds more than 450,000 clones, 87% found once. The sequenced sample consisted of PBMCs or T cells enriched from blood (not recorded which). The chain employs TRBV5-6 and TRBJ1-2, with 8 nucleotides matching TRBD1. This sequence was found in a woman between 18 and 29 years old who had recovered from COVID-19. The CDR3 nucleotides read TGTGCCAGCCAAGGACAGGGAGGTTATGGCTACACCTTC. It is translated as CASQGQGGYGYTF.